This T cell receptor beta chain derives from a study of T-cell memory formation after mild COVID-19. The overall study: Largely donor-specific TCR clusters were found. Study-level points and caveats: Contracting clones localized mainly to CM and EM when CD4+ and mainly to EMRA when CD8+.

This clonotype was counted once. Its cognate antigen is unknown. CDR3 length: 13 amino acids. V was trimmed by 8 bases and J by 4 bases, leaving 11 bases between them. TCRdb re-called the 5' RACE reads through MiXCR, storing one row per CDR3 protein. This table holds fewer than 50,000 distinct CDR3 sequences, approximately 8% found once. The chain links TRBV12-3 or TRBV12-4 to TRBJ2-2; D remains unclear. The sequencing sample was made of PBMCs or a T cell subset sorted from them (not recorded which). This sequence originates from a man between 18 and 29 years old who had mild COVID-19 (a few samples of this study predate the infection). Cell type and time point are not known. CDR3 in DNA: TGTGCCAGCCGTCCGGTTGGCACCGGGGAGCTGTTTTTT. This gives the protein CASRPVGTGELFF.